The 4 T cell receptor beta chains below come from one sample, sequenced in a study of cytomegalovirus exposure and HLA in healthy donors. The PCR used 60 Vbeta and 13 Jbeta primers. Only in-frame clones appear in the TCRdb table, and some are missing; sequencing was by immunoSEQ multiplex PCR. The table lists approximately 170,000 clones, approximately 65% of them singletons. The specimen sequenced was PBMCs. The receptor set was obtained from a man aged 40-49 years in good health and CMV-seronegative.

Remarks on this clone: Germline and junction disagree at one end, which may indicate a read error. Written as DNA, the CDR3 is TGTGCCAGCACCTTACAGGGGCGGTACGAGCAGTACTTC. This sequence encodes CASTLQGRYEQYF. The chain uses TRBV13 and TRBJ2-7, with 7 bases that match TRBD1. This CDR3 has 13 amino acids. Germline-derived CDR1 and CDR2 are PRHDT and FYEKMQ (reference sequence).

In its sample, this clone was seen a few times. The V call is TRBV6-5, the J call TRBJ1-2, with 7 nucleotides matching TRBD1. V lost 6 bases and J lost 7; bases outside the gene matches: 5. Germline CDR1 and CDR2: MNHEY and SVGAGI. The CDR3 runs to 12 residues. This chain's CDR3 is CASRYRGFGYTF. CDR3 bases: TGTGCCAGCAGATACAGGGGATTTGGCTACACCTTC.

V and J are TRBV13 and TRBJ2-7, with a weak D call TRBD2 (6 bases). Germline lookup yields CDR1 PRHDT and CDR2 FYEKMQ (reference sequence). V was clipped by 1 base and J by 0 bases, with 10 bases between them. The CDR3 is 15 amino acids. As DNA, the CDR3 is TGTGCCAGCAGCTTAGAGGAGGGACTCTCCTACGAGCAGTACTTC. Its translation: CASSLEEGLSYEQYF.

This sequence joins TRBV19 and TRBJ2-5, with D possibly TRBD2 on 6 matching bases. The J call may be mistaken, given a closer DNA end match to TRBJ2-7. Germline CDR1 is LNHDA and CDR2 is SQIVND (reference sequence). The CDR3 consists of 15 residues. The CDR3 DNA follows: TGTGCCAGTAGTATCGGCGGGACTTACTCCTACGAGCAGTACTTC. Translated, it gives CASSIGGTYSYEQYF.